A selection of T cell receptor beta chains follows, all from one sample in a study of cytomegalovirus exposure and HLA in healthy donors. Produced via immunoSEQ multiplex PCR; TCRdb's table is partial and in-frame only. The profile shows around 150,000 clones, about 63% of them singletons. The sample comprised PBMCs. The receptor source for this set is a woman aged 40-49 years in good health and CMV-seropositive. Both conserved end residues are trimmed from each CDR3.

v_call: TRBV5-1; j_call: NA; cdr3_aa: ASSLAGGGPYEQY
v_call: TRBV19; j_call: TRBJ1-5; cdr3_aa: ASSIVGQGVYSNQPQH
v_call: TRBV5-4; j_call: TRBJ2-5; cdr3_aa: ASSTGTSGGETQY
v_call: TRBV7-6; j_call: TRBJ2-3; cdr3_aa: ASSVTSGGSTDTQY
v_call: TRBV19; j_call: TRBJ1-2; cdr3_aa: ASTEANYGYT
v_call: TRBV11-2; j_call: TRBJ2-7; cdr3_aa: ASSLGLAGEQY
v_call: TRBV5-6; j_call: TRBJ1-2; cdr3_aa: ASRDGTGYPTNYGYT
v_call: TRBV5-5; j_call: TRBJ2-7; cdr3_aa: ASSFVARTNGNEQY
v_call: TRBV4-1; j_call: TRBJ2-2; cdr3_aa: ASSQEGTRTFGELF
v_call: TRBV19; j_call: TRBJ1-5; cdr3_aa: ATTPGVYNQPQH
v_call: TRBV28; j_call: TRBJ2-3; cdr3_aa: ASRDGTTRDTQY
v_call: TRBV2; j_call: TRBJ1-2; cdr3_aa: ASSEYGGTGKSGYT
v_call: TRBV5-1; j_call: TRBJ2-1; cdr3_aa: ASSLGGANEQF
v_call: TRBV19; j_call: TRBJ1-5; cdr3_aa: ASSSVINQPQH
v_call: TRBV19; j_call: TRBJ2-5; cdr3_aa: ASSITLIGEETQY
v_call: TRBV7-2; j_call: TRBJ2-7; cdr3_aa: ASSSGGEQY
v_call: TRBV11-2; j_call: TRBJ1-2; cdr3_aa: ASSFRTDVGYT
v_call: TRBV2; j_call: TRBJ1-2; cdr3_aa: ASTVQGGGYT
v_call: TRBV5-1; j_call: TRBJ1-5; cdr3_aa: ASSLEGGSNQPQN
v_call: TRBV28; j_call: TRBJ1-2; cdr3_aa: ASNLYGGYT
v_call: TRBV15; j_call: TRBJ2-1; cdr3_aa: ATSLHSRDRGYNEQF
v_call: TRBV27; j_call: TRBJ2-7; cdr3_aa: ASSLGGYEQY
v_call: TRBV15; j_call: TRBJ2-1; cdr3_aa: ATSGRTGRNEQF
v_call: TRBV29-1; j_call: TRBJ1-2; cdr3_aa: SVEQNGYT
v_call: TRBV4-1; j_call: TRBJ2-3; cdr3_aa: ASSPGASGTDTQY
v_call: TRBV2; j_call: TRBJ2-6; cdr3_aa: ASSRTGGHGANVLT
v_call: TRBV6-5; j_call: TRBJ1-2; cdr3_aa: ASSAPTGNGYT
v_call: TRBV5-8; j_call: TRBJ2-1; cdr3_aa: ASSLSTNKDNEQF